One and the same sample provided the 22 T cell receptor beta chains below, sequenced in a study of cytomegalovirus exposure and HLA in healthy donors. Vbeta (60) and Jbeta (13) primers were used in the PCR. The assay was immunoSEQ multiplex PCR, and TCRdb's table has in-frame clones only and misses some. Among 76,000 or so clones listed, 73% were seen once. Sequenced input: PBMCs. These receptors came from a woman aged 35 to 49 in good health and CMV-seropositive.

The genes are TRBV7-3 and TRBJ2-1, with TRBD1 identical over 8 bases. The CDR3 covers 15 residues. The ends lost 5 bases at V and 2 bases at J; junction bases unmatched: 5. Per germline, CDR1 SGHTA and CDR2 FQGTGA. CDR3 sequence (DNA): TGTGCCAGCAGCCACGGACAGGGCACCTACAATGAGCAGTTCTTC. Translation: CASSHGQGTYNEQFF.

J is TRBJ2-5 and V is TRBV5-4; 12 bases line up with TRBD2. V lost 4 bases to trimming and J lost 2 bases; unmatched junction nucleotides: 6. The CDR3 sequence is 16 residues long. Germline assignment: CDR1 SGHNT and CDR2 YYREEE (reference sequence). CDR3 sequence reads: CASSQRLAGAQETQYF. In DNA, the CDR3 is TGTGCCAGCAGCCAACGACTAGCGGGGGCTCAAGAGACCCAGTACTTC.

The V and J genes are TRBV7-2 and TRBJ1-2; TRBD1 might be the D (6 bases). V lost 5 bases to trimming and J lost 3 bases, with 10 bases between them. The CDR3 consists of 13 residues. The germline CDR1 and CDR2 sequences are SGHTA and FQGNSA. CDR3 amino acids: CASSADSDYGYTF. As DNA, the CDR3 is TGTGCCAGCAGCGCGGACAGCGACTATGGCTACACCTTC.

Notes on this clone: It is likely a read error: a sequence one base away is far more abundant. The rearrangement uses TRBV25-1 and TRBJ2-7; the D gene is possibly TRBD1 (5 bases). The CDR3 totals 14 residues. V was trimmed by 5 bases and J by 5 bases, leaving 16 bases between them. Germline V gene lookup returns CDR1 MGHDK and CDR2 SYGVNS. The chain's CDR3 is CASSHGAVGDEQYF. CDR3 nucleotides: TGTGCCAGCAGTCATGGGGCTGTCGGTGACGAGCAGTACTTC.

The chain combines TRBV6-5 with TRBJ1-2; 9 bases fit TRBD1. CDR1 is MNHEY and CDR2 is SVGAGI in the germline V gene. This CDR3 comprises 13 residues. Losses at the gene ends were 8 bases for V and 8 bases for J; bases not matched to a gene: 9. The CDR3 DNA follows: TGTGCCAGCTCTCGGGACAGGGTCGTAGGCTACACCTTC. It yields the protein CASSRDRVVGYTF.

The V call is TRBV6-6, the J call TRBJ1-5; TRBD1 might be the D (5 bases). The CDR3 runs 12 residues. V gave up 8 bases and J gave up 2 bases, with 7 bases separating them. Germline CDR1 MNHNY, CDR2 SVGAGI (reference sequence). CDR3 sequence reads: CASGARNQPQHF. CDR3 in DNA: TGTGCCAGCGGGGCGCGCAATCAGCCCCAGCATTTT.

The chain combines TRBV7-9 with TRBJ2-3; 10 positions match TRBD2. The CDR3 consists of 16 residues. Germline-derived CDR1 and CDR2 are SEHNR and FQNEAQ (reference sequence). Trimming removed 5 bases from V and 2 bases from J; junction bases left unmatched: 7. The CDR3 DNA reads as TGTGCCAGCAGCCCACGGACTAGCGGACCCACAGATACGCAGTATTTT. Amino acid sequence: CASSPRTSGPTDTQYF.

The gene calls are TRBV7-7 and TRBJ2-2; no firm D call. V lost 5 bases to trimming and J lost 9 bases, with 13 bases between them. Germline lookup yields CDR1 SSHAT and CDR2 FNYEAQ (reference sequence). This CDR3 is built from 13 residues. The CDR3 DNA sequence: TGTGCCAGCAGCGGGCCTACGTCGAGGGAGCTGTTTTTT. It translates to CASSGPTSRELFF.

CDR3 amino acids: CAWRFRARGMYEQYF. The DNA of the CDR3 is TGTGCCTGGAGGTTCAGGGCCAGGGGGATGTACGAGCAGTACTTC. The chain combines TRBV30 with TRBJ2-7; 7 bases align to TRBD1. Germline CDR1 GTSNPN, CDR2 SVGIG (reference sequence). The CDR3 totals 15 residues. Trimming cost V 3 bases and J 4 bases; bases outside gene matches: 12.

This clone was detected only once. The chain recombines TRBV7-9 with TRBJ1-2, with D possibly being TRBD1 (5 bases). V was clipped by 1 base and J by 0 bases, with 15 bases between them. Germline CDR1 and CDR2: SEHNR and FQNEAQ (reference sequence). The CDR3 is 17 amino acids. CDR3 bases: TGTGCCAGCAGCTTAGAGGGACTACACCGAGCTAACTATGGCTACACCTTC. It codes for CASSLEGLHRANYGYTF.

This clone was counted a single time. The V gene is TRBV4-1, the J gene TRBJ2-7, with TRBD1 matching over 7 bases. The junction had 9 bases not matched to a gene; V was cut back by 4 bases and J by 0 bases. The CDR3 covers 16 residues. Germline-derived CDR1 and CDR2 are MGHRA and YSYEKL. CDR3 DNA sequence: TGCGCCAGCAGCCCAGACCGGGACAGCGGCTCCTACGAGCAGTACTTC. Translation gives CASSPDRDSGSYEQYF.

Here the CDR3 reads CATSRLSGQTNEKLFF. CDR3 DNA: TGTGCCACCAGCAGGTTGAGCGGCCAAACTAATGAAAAACTGTTTTTT. The chain links TRBV15 to TRBJ1-4; D not resolved. The CDR3 covers 16 residues. In germline, CDR1 is LNHNV, CDR2 YYDKDF (reference sequence). V was shortened by 3 bases and J by 1 base, with 12 bases between the two germline ends.

The CDR3 here is CAVSLASGYYNEQFF. The DNA for the CDR3 is TGTGCCGTCTCACTAGCGAGCGGCTATTACAATGAGCAGTTCTTC. The chain carries TRBV7-9 and TRBJ2-1, with TRBD2 identical over 7 bases. This CDR3 has 15 amino acids. Losses at the gene ends were 11 bases for V and 4 bases for J; bases not matched to a gene: 14. From germline, CDR1 is SEHNR and CDR2 FQNEAQ (reference sequence).

The V call is TRBV7-9, the J call TRBJ2-3; D unresolved. With 5 bases removed from V and 5 bases from J, the gap between germline ends came to 17 bases. This CDR3 is built from 15 residues. The germline gives CDR1 SEHNR, CDR2 FQNEAQ (reference sequence). CDR3 sequence reads: CASSPYRKREDTQYF. DNA for the CDR3: TGTGCCAGCAGCCCATACCGCAAGCGCGAAGATACGCAGTATTTT.

V gene TRBV9 combines with J gene TRBJ2-1; TRBD1 agrees at 8 bases. Trimming at V came to 4 bases and at J to 9 bases, leaving 6 bases not matched to a gene. Germline lookup yields CDR1 SGDLS and CDR2 YYNGEE. This CDR3 is 13 amino acids long. The CDR3: CASSPGGGGEQFF. The CDR3 DNA follows: TGTGCCAGCAGCCCAGGGGGCGGAGGTGAGCAGTTCTTC.

The chain links TRBV6-5 to TRBJ2-7; possibly TRBD1 for D (6 bases). Between the trimmed V and J ends, which lost 6 bases and 5 bases, there was a span of 20 bases. CDR1 and CDR2 (germline): MNHEY, SVGAGI. The CDR3 spans 15 residues. Here the CDR3 reads CASSDGQILTHEQYF. The CDR3 DNA reads TGTGCCAGCAGCGATGGACAGATCCTTACCCACGAGCAGTACTTC.

Regarding this clone: It is likely a read error: a sequence one base away is far more abundant. The genes are TRBV28 and TRBJ2-1, with D maybe TRBD1 (6 bases). CDR1 and CDR2 (germline): MDHEN, SYDVKM. Between the trimmed V and J ends, which lost 8 bases and 0 bases, there was a span of 14 bases. CDR3 length: 15 residues. The CDR3 region has the DNA TGTGCCAGCTTCAGGGGCGACAGCTCCTACAATGAGCAGTTCTTC. Amino acids: CASFRGDSSYNEQFF.

This rearrangement joins TRBV6-1 to TRBJ1-4; 7 bases line up with TRBD1. This CDR3 contains 12 residues. CDR1 is MNHNS and CDR2 is SASEGT in the germline V gene. V lost 9 bases to trimming and J lost 7 bases; unmatched junction nucleotides: 5. The CDR3 DNA reads as TGTGCCAGTCGACAGGGTGCTGAAAAACTGTTTTTT. Its protein product is CASRQGAEKLFF.

In DNA, the CDR3 is TGCGCCAGCAGCCAAGAAAATTTGGCAGGGGGCTCCGGGGAGCTGTTTTTT. This encodes CASSQENLAGGSGELFF. The rearrangement uses TRBV4-1 and TRBJ2-2; 8 positions match TRBD1. Trimming took 0 bases from V and 6 from J; bases not matched to a gene: 9. The germline gives CDR1 MGHRA, CDR2 YSYEKL. The CDR3 is made up of 17 amino acids.

This rearrangement joins TRBV18 to TRBJ1-1; 9 bases fit TRBD1. The CDR3 spans 14 residues. V shed 5 bases, J shed 1 base, and the junction held 2 bases outside the gene matches. CDR1 and CDR2 (germline): KGHSH, LQKENI. CDR3 bases: TGTGCCAGCTCATGGGACAGGGAGAACACTGAAGCTTTCTTT. Amino acid sequence: CASSWDRENTEAFF.

This chain uses TRBV13 with TRBJ2-1; possibly TRBD2 for D (5 bases). Germline CDR1 and CDR2: PRHDT and FYEKMQ (reference sequence). The V and J ends lost 1 base and 12 bases respectively, with 16 bases between them. CDR3 length: 14 residues. CDR3 DNA sequence: TGTGCCAGCAGCTTAGCCCGGACCGTCCGGGGGCAGTTCTTC. Translating gives CASSLARTVRGQFF.

This rearrangement joins TRBV2 to TRBJ1-4, with no clear D. The CDR3 has 12 residues. V was trimmed by 7 bases and J by 8 bases, leaving 11 bases between them. From germline, CDR1 is SNHLY and CDR2 FYNNEI. This CDR3 is CASTLNIEKLFF. The CDR3 bases are TGTGCCAGCACGTTGAACATAGAAAAACTGTTTTTT.